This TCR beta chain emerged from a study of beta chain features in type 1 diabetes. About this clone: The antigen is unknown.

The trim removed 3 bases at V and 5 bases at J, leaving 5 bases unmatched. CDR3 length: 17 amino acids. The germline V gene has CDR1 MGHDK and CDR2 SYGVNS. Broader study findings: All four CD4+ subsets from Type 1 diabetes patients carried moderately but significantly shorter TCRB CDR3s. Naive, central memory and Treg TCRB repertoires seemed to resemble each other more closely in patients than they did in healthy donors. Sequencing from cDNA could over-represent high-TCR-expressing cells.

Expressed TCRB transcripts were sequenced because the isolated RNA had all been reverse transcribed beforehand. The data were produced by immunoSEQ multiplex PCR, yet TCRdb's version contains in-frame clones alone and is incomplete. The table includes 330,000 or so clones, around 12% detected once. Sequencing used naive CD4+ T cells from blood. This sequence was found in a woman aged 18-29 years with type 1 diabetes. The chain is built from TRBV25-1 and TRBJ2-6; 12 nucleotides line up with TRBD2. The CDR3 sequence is CASSDDWTSGRANVLTF. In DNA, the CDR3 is TGTGCCAGCAGTGATGATTGGACTAGCGGGAGGGCCAACGTCCTGACTTTC. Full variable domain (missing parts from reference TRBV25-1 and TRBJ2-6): EADIYQTPRYLVIGTGKKITLECSQTMGHDKMYWYQQDPGMELHLIHYSYGVNSTEKGDLSSESTVSRIRTEHFPLTLESARPSHTSQYLCASSDDWTSGRANVLTFGAGSRLTVL.